The following is a T cell receptor beta chain sequence with its context. Its specificity is not known. These data come from a study of OX40 agonist ivuxolimab in advanced cancers. Study-wide findings and caveats: Circulating CD4+ and CD8+ T cells showed clonal expansion by week 6 at 0.1 to 3.0 mg/kg.

Using immunoSEQ multiplex PCR, the repertoire was profiled, and TCRdb retains in-frame clones only, with some absent. The profile shows 50,000 to 70,000 clones, around four fifths of them singletons. This TCR came from an adult with an advanced solid tumor such as melanoma, head and neck, liver or kidney cancer. The starting material was CD4+ or CD8+ T cells sorted from blood, obtained in a trial of the OX40 agonist ivuxolimab.

The CDR3 here is CAWSVYLGKEGYTF. In DNA, the CDR3 is TGTGCCTGGAGTGTATATCTGGGGAAAGAGGGCTACACCTTC. J is TRBJ1-2 and V is TRBV30; D ambiguous. The CDR3 is 14 amino acids. The germline V and J ends were trimmed by 0 bases and 8 bases, with 16 bases remaining between them. Germline V gene lookup returns CDR1 GTSNPN and CDR2 SVGIG (reference sequence).